A single T cell receptor (beta chain) is shown here with its context. Clinical history reported by participants formed the basis on which cohorts were assigned. All recovered Cohort 3 donors got two negative PCRs, got clearance, or saw symptom resolution. Only in-frame clones appear in the TCRdb table, and some are missing; sequencing was by immunoSEQ multiplex PCR. The data contain 450,000 to 500,000 clones, more than 85% of them singletons. The entry originates in a study of blood T cell repertoires in COVID-19. Study details: Italy, Spain and the United States were the sources of the convalescent and acute COVID-19 samples.

The CDR3 is 18 residues long. The V and J ends lost 3 bases and 0 bases respectively, with 19 bases between them. Per the germline V gene, CDR1 is LNHDA and CDR2 is SQIVND (reference sequence). The sequencing input was PBMCs or T cells enriched from blood (not recorded which). This receptor was obtained from a woman aged 55-75 years who had recovered from COVID-19. The chain uses TRBV19 and TRBJ2-3; tentative D call: TRBD2 (7 bases). The CDR3 nucleotides read TGTGCCAGTAGTATCCGGGGGGCCGGGACCACCAGCACAGATACGCAGTATTTT. It translates to CASSIRGAGTTSTDTQYF.